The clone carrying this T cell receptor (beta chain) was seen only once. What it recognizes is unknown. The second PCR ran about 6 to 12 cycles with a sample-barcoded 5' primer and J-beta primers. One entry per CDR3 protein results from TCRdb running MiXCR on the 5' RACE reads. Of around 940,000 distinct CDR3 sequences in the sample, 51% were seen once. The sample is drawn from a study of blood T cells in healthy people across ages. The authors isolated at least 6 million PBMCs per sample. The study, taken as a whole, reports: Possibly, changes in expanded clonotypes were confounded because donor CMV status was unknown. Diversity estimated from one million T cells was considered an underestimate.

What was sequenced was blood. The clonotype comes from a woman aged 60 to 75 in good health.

The DNA of the CDR3 is TGCAGTGCTAGAGATGGGCGGGAAGCCGTCGTTCCCTACGAGCAGTACTTC. This encodes CSARDGREAVVPYEQYF. This chain uses TRBV20-1 with TRBJ2-7, with TRBD2 as a possible D gene (6 bases). CDR3 length: 17 amino acids. The V and J ends lost 0 bases and 2 bases respectively, with 20 bases between them. Germline CDR1 and CDR2: DFQATT and SNEGSKA (reference sequence).